This TCR beta chain was sequenced for a study of siplizumab effects on memory and regulatory T cells. Study observations and caveats: Naive T cells appeared more diverse than memory cells and seemed to be major alloresponse contributors.

Roughly 10^5 TCR templates underwent assay in each sample. Sequencing used immunoSEQ multiplex PCR; TCRdb keeps in-frame clones, though not all of them. The table lists about 56,000 clones, 95% to 98% of them singletons, with approximately 1.1% in the top ten. This CDR3 is 12 amino acids long. Germline V gene lookup returns CDR1 SGDLS and CDR2 YYNGEE. Trimming stripped 0 bases from V and 4 bases from J, with 3 bases between. With respect to this clone: The antigen remains unidentified.

The sequence was collected from a human donor in good health. The chain employs TRBV9 and TRBJ2-3; unclear D gene. Sample: naive CD8+ T cells sorted from blood. CDR3 residues: CASSVDPDTQYF. The CDR3 bases are TGTGCCAGCAGCGTAGACCCAGATACGCAGTATTTT.